This T cell receptor (beta chain) is drawn from a study of graft-versus-host responses after intestinal transplantation. Of note for this clone: The junction and the germline gene differ at one end; a read error may be behind it.

The CDR3 is 14 residues long. Libraries were prepared by immunoSEQ multiplex PCR; TCRdb keeps only in-frame clonotypes and omits some of them. The data show some 41,000 clones, with roughly 90% seen just once and less than 8.5% held by the top ten. The chain employs TRBV5-3 and TRBJ1-2; 8 nucleotides align to TRBD1. TRBV5-3 belongs to the ORF category, with a function that is uncertain. The clonotype originates from a human patient who received an intestinal transplant, so some T cells may come from the graft donor. This specimen was PBMCs, taken almost 270 days after transplant. This chain's CDR3 is CASSSGTGPSSYTF. The CDR3 coding sequence is TGTGCCAGCAGCTCCGGGACAGGCCCAAGCAGCTACACCTTC.